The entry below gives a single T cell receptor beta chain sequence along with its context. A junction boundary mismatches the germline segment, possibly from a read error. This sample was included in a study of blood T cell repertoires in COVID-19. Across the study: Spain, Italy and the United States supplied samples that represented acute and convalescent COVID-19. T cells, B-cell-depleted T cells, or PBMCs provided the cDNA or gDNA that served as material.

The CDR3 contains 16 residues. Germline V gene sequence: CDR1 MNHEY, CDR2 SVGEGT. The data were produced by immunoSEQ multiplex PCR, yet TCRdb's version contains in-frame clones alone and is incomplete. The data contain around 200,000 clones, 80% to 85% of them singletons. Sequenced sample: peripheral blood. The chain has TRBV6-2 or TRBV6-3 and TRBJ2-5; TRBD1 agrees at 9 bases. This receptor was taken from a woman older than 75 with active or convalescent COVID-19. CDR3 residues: CASSRSQGAYHETQYF. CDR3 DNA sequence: TGTGCCAGCAGTAGATCACAGGGGGCGTACCATGAGACCCAGTACTTC.